The rows below give T cell receptor beta chains drawn from one sample of a study of T-cell memory formation after mild COVID-19. MiXCR, applied by TCRdb to the 5' RACE reads, yields one record per CDR3 protein. The sample gives a few hundred thousand distinct CDR3 sequences, around 27% of which show up once; 9.5% to 15% is in the top ten. Sequencing was done on a sample of PBMCs or a T cell subset sorted from them (not recorded which). The receptors derive from an adult woman who had mild COVID-19 (a few samples of this study predate the infection). Cell type and time point are not known. CDR3s include the opening cysteine and the closing phenylalanine or tryptophan. The D gene is left open where the match is weak. Clone size is stated in some rows and not others, as once, few, many or a class when expanded.

j_call clone_size d_call v_call cdr3_aa cdr3_nt
TRBJ2-3 once - TRBV5-1 CASSLRTVLITDTQYF TGCGCCAGCAGCTTGAGGACAGTCCTTATCACAGATACGCAGTATTTT
TRBJ2-7 few TRBD2 TRBV4-1 CASSNGAGDPYEQYF TGCGCCAGCAGCAACGGGGCGGGGGACCCCTACGAGCAGTACTTC
TRBJ2-6 few TRBD1 TRBV5-1 CASSATGTGNSGANVLTF TGCGCCAGCAGCGCCACCGGGACAGGGAACTCTGGGGCCAACGTCCTGACTTTC
TRBJ2-1 - TRBD2 TRBV20-1 CSANSGTASYNEQFF TGCAGTGCTAACAGCGGGACCGCTTCCTACAATGAGCAGTTCTTC
TRBJ2-1 few TRBD2 TRBV2 CANLAGVSSYNEQFF TGTGCCAACCTAGCGGGTGTCAGCTCCTACAATGAGCAGTTCTTC
TRBJ2-7 few TRBD2 TRBV6-2/TRBV6-3 CASMTPGLAAYEQYF TGTGCCAGCATGACCCCGGGACTAGCGGCCTACGAGCAGTACTTC
TRBJ2-3 many TRBD2 TRBV5-1 CASSFSGTSTDTQYF TGTGCCAGCAGCTTTAGCGGGACTAGCACAGATACGCAGTATTTT
TRBJ2-3 - TRBD2 TRBV27 CASKGRGGADTQYF TGTGCCAGCAAGGGACGGGGGGGCGCAGATACGCAGTATTTT
TRBJ1-5 - TRBD1 TRBV7-2 CASSLWAGGGNQPQHF TGTGCCAGCAGCTTATGGGCAGGGGGCGGCAATCAGCCCCAGCATTTT
TRBJ2-1 few TRBD2 TRBV5-1 CASSVPGLAGPENNEQFF TGCGCCAGCAGCGTACCGGGACTAGCGGGCCCGGAAAACAATGAGCAGTTCTTC
TRBJ2-5 - TRBD1 TRBV24-1 CATSDLWDREETQYF TGTGCCACCAGTGATTTATGGGACAGGGAAGAGACCCAGTACTTC
TRBJ2-5 few TRBD1 TRBV13 CASRGQGGETQYF TGTGCCAGCAGGGGACAGGGTGGAGAGACCCAGTACTTC
TRBJ1-2 - - TRBV5-5 CASSWPPLGTPNYGYTF TGTGCCAGCAGCTGGCCGCCTTTAGGGACACCTAACTATGGCTACACCTTC
TRBJ1-6 - - TRBV6-6 CASSYADARSPLHF TGTGCCAGCAGTTACGCAGACGCGCGTTCACCCCTCCACTTT
TRBJ1-2 - TRBD1 TRBV6-6 CASSLTGYDYGYTF TGTGCCAGCAGTCTGACAGGGTACGACTATGGCTACACCTTC
TRBJ2-3 - TRBD2 TRBV24-1 CATSDPGLAGARDTQYF TGTGCCACCAGTGACCCTGGACTAGCGGGAGCCAGAGATACGCAGTATTTT
TRBJ2-5 - - TRBV5-1 CASSEARGTQYF TGCGCCAGCAGCGAAGCCCGGGGAACCCAGTACTTC
TRBJ1-2 few - TRBV7-9 CASSLTSARGQQGYTF TGTGCCAGCAGCTTAACCTCGGCCAGGGGACAACAGGGCTACACCTTC
TRBJ2-2 many TRBD2 TRBV7-6 CASSLELAGLNTGELFF TGTGCCAGCAGCTTAGAGTTAGCGGGATTGAACACCGGGGAGCTGTTTTTT
TRBJ2-1 few TRBD2 TRBV11-2 CASSFRGSGKANEQFF TGTGCCAGCAGCTTCCGAGGAAGCGGGAAGGCCAATGAGCAGTTCTTC